The present TCR beta chain was sequenced within a study of blood T cell repertoires in COVID-19. The wider study: There were acute and convalescent COVID-19 samples, and they came from the United States, Italy and Spain. T cells, B-cell-depleted T cells, or PBMCs provided the cDNA or gDNA that served as material.

Methods used by the authors: It was from reference gene primer amplification that nucleated cell counts were estimated. TCRdb's copy holds only in-frame clones and misses some; the assay was immunoSEQ multiplex PCR. The DNA gave D and trimming, while V, J and clone size come from that table. The sample records approximately 100,000 clones, roughly 92% being singletons. V dropped 3 bases and J dropped 1; count of bases not matched to a gene: 1. This CDR3 is built from 15 residues. Germline V lookup: CDR1 KGHSH, CDR2 LQKENI. This TCR was recovered from a man between 65 and 85 years old with acute or convalescent COVID-19. The sequenced sample was peripheral blood. The chain carries TRBV18 and TRBJ1-5, with TRBD1 matching 9 bases. Here the CDR3 DNA reads TGTGCCAGCTCACCGGACAGGGGCAGCAATCAGCCCCAGCATTTT. Residues: CASSPDRGSNQPQHF.